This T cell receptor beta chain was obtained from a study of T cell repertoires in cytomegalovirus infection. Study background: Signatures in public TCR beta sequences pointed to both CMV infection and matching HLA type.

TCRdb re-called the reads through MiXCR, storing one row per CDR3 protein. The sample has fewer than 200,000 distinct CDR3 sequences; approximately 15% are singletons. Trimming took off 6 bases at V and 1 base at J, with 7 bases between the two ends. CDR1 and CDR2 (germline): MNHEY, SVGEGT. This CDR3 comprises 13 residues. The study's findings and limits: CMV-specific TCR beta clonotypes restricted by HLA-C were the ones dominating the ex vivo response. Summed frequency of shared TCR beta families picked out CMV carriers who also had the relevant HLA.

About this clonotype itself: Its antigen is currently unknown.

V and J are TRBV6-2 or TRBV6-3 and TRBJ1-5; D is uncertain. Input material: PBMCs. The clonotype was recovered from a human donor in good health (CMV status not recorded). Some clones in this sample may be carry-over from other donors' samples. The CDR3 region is CASRAGSNQPQHF. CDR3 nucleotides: TGTGCCAGCAGGGCCGGGAGCAATCAGCCCCAGCATTTT.